Following are 22 T cell receptor beta chains from one sample sequenced in a study of shared clonotypes between healthy human individuals. Using immunoSEQ multiplex PCR, the repertoire was profiled, and TCRdb retains in-frame clones only, with some absent. The sample holds about 2 million clones, roughly 95% seen once. Sequenced sample: naive CD4+ T cells sorted from blood. Sample subset: CD45RA+ positively selected. These receptors were taken from a man younger than 35 in good health.

The chain links TRBV2 to TRBJ2-7; TRBD1 matches at 7 bases. Germline loops: CDR1 SNHLY, CDR2 FYNNEI. Unmatched junction bases numbered 6, after V lost 8 bases and J lost 2 bases. This CDR3 has 13 amino acids. The CDR3 loop is CASATGLTYEQYF. In nucleotides, the CDR3 is TGTGCCAGCGCGACAGGGTTAACCTACGAGCAGTACTTC.

The chain is built from TRBV6-6 and TRBJ1-6; 10 nucleotides agree with TRBD1. CDR3 length: 16 residues. Germline CDR1 and CDR2: MNHNY and SVGAGI (reference sequence). The J segment lost 4 bases and the V segment lost 5 bases, leaving 5 bases of the junction unmatched. The CDR3 DNA sequence: TGTGCCAGCAGTCGGACAGGGGGAGGGTATAATTCACCCCTCCACTTT. Residues: CASSRTGGGYNSPLHF.

The chain links TRBV27 to TRBJ2-2; no clear D. Trimming removed 6 bases at V and 5 bases at J, with 19 bases between. The CDR3 covers 16 residues. Germline-derived CDR1 and CDR2 are MNHEY and SMNVEV (reference sequence). This CDR3 reads CASSPASTIGTGELFF. The CDR3 nucleotides read TGTGCCAGCAGCCCTGCCTCAACCATAGGGACCGGGGAGCTGTTTTTT.

CDR3 region: CASSKSNQPQHF. CDR3 sequence (DNA): TGTGCCAGCAGTAAGAGCAATCAGCCCCAGCATTTT. The gene calls are TRBV28 and TRBJ1-5; D remains ambiguous. This CDR3 contains 12 residues. The V and J ends lost 5 bases and 1 base respectively, with 3 bases between them. The V gene's germline CDR1 is MDHEN and CDR2 SYDVKM. Variable domain in full (rest from reference TRBV28 and TRBJ1-5): DVKVTQSSRYLVKRTGEKVFLECVQDMDHENMFWYRQDPGLGLRLIYFSYDVKMKEKGDIPEGYSVSREKKERFSLILESASTNQTSMYLCASSKSNQPQHFGDGTRLSIL.

The rearrangement uses TRBV18 and TRBJ2-5; 10 nucleotides match TRBD2. J gave up 4 bases and V 5 bases, and 7 bases lay outside the gene matches. Germline V CDR1 and CDR2: KGHSH, LQKENI. The CDR3 loop spans 15 amino acids. Here the CDR3 reads CASSSLLAGVETQYF. The DNA for the CDR3 is TGTGCCAGCTCATCATTGCTAGCGGGAGTAGAGACCCAGTACTTC.

DNA for the CDR3: TGTGCCAGCAGCCCGAATCACAGGGGGTTGGATACGCAGTATTTT. Translated: CASSPNHRGLDTQYF. This chain connects TRBV7-9 to TRBJ2-3; 8 nucleotides match TRBD1. The CDR3 extends over 15 amino acids. Trimming took 5 bases from V and 6 from J; bases not matched to a gene: 10. Germline lookup yields CDR1 SEHNR and CDR2 FQNEAQ (reference sequence).

V usage is TRBV6-5 and J usage is TRBJ2-7; D is tentatively TRBD1 or TRBD2 (5 bases each). This CDR3 is 13 amino acids long. The V gene's germline CDR1 is MNHEY and CDR2 SVGAGI. V lost 6 bases, J lost 2 bases, and 11 bases lay in between. CDR3 region: CASRPGPTYEQYF. The CDR3 bases are TGTGCCAGCAGACCGGGACCTACCTACGAGCAGTACTTC.

This chain connects TRBV5-1 to TRBJ1-6; D gene ambiguous. V shed 0 bases and J shed 10 bases, with 8 bases lying between them. The germline gives CDR1 SGHRS, CDR2 YFSETQ. The CDR3 runs to 13 residues. Here the CDR3 reads CASSLETESPLHF. Written as DNA, the CDR3 is TGCGCCAGCAGCTTGGAGACCGAATCACCCCTCCACTTT.

The chain links TRBV7-3 to TRBJ2-2, with 12 bases aligning to TRBD1. Germline V gene data show CDR1 as SGHTA and CDR2 as FQGTGA. Losses at the gene ends were 4 bases for V and 6 bases for J; bases not matched to a gene: 9. The CDR3 consists of 17 residues. Here the CDR3 DNA reads TGTGCCAGCAGCTCCGGCGGGACAGGGGGCTCGTCCGGGGAGCTGTTTTTT. This sequence encodes CASSSGGTGGSSGELFF.

Remarks on this clone: Other DNA sequences of this sample code for an identical CDR3. The chain employs TRBV30 and TRBJ2-3; TRBD1 matches at 7 bases. Germline V lookup: CDR1 GTSNPN, CDR2 SVGIG (reference sequence). V lost 3 bases to trimming and J lost 3 bases; unmatched junction nucleotides: 6. The CDR3 is 14 residues long. In DNA form, the CDR3 reads TGTGCCTGGAGCTCACAGGGGCGGACAGATACGCAGTATTTT. The encoded protein is CAWSSQGRTDTQYF.

CDR3 in amino acids: CASSPPGGQFGAFF. In nucleotides, the CDR3 is TGTGCCAGTAGCCCCCCGGGGGGGCAGTTTGGAGCTTTCTTT. The chain recombines TRBV19 with TRBJ1-1; TRBD1 might be the D (6 bases). CDR1 is LNHDA, CDR2 SQIVND, per germline (reference sequence). V gave up 6 bases and J gave up 10 bases, with 21 bases separating them. This CDR3 spans 14 amino acids.

This clone came up once. The J gene is TRBJ2-3, the V gene TRBV12-5; TRBD1 matches at 9 bases. CDR3 length: 14 amino acids. V gave up 3 bases and J gave up 3 bases; unmatched junction bases: 1. Germline V gene sequence: CDR1 LGHNT, CDR2 FRNRAP. CDR3 sequence (DNA): TGTGCTAGTGGTTTACAGGGGGCTACAGATACGCAGTATTTT. Protein sequence: CASGLQGATDTQYF.

The genes are TRBV6-6 and TRBJ2-7; the match to TRBD2 covers 12 bases. The V gene end was trimmed by 4 bases and the J gene end by 5 bases; junction bases not matched to a gene: 9. Germline V gene lookup returns CDR1 MNHNY and CDR2 SVGAGI (reference sequence). There are 16 residues in the CDR3. CDR3 loop: CASSSYTSGGTNEQYF. The CDR3 DNA reads as TGTGCCAGCAGTTCTTATACTAGCGGGGGGACCAACGAGCAGTACTTC.

The CDR3 spells CASSPGDRDSGELFF. CDR3 DNA sequence: TGTGCCAGCAGCCCGGGGGACAGGGACTCCGGGGAGCTGTTTTTT. The chain has TRBV7-9 and TRBJ2-2, with TRBD1 identical over 9 bases. V dropped 5 bases and J dropped 6; count of bases not matched to a gene: 7. The CDR3 extends over 15 amino acids. CDR1 is SEHNR, CDR2 FQNEAQ, per germline (reference sequence).

In its sample, this clone was seen a few times. This chain links TRBV10-2 with TRBJ1-6; no reliable D call. The CDR3 is made up of 12 amino acids. Trimming left V 8 bases short and J 9 bases short, with 11 bases between. Germline V gene data show CDR1 as WSHSY and CDR2 as SAAADI. CDR3 DNA sequence: TGCGCCAGCGGAGACCTGGGTTCACCCCTCCACTTT. Its protein product is CASGDLGSPLHF.

A single count supports this clone. The rearrangement links TRBV30 to TRBJ1-6; D not resolved. Trimming cost V 3 bases and J 7 bases, with 7 bases left between them. CDR3 length: 12 amino acids. Germline V lookup: CDR1 GTSNPN, CDR2 SVGIG (reference sequence). The CDR3 reads CAWRHGNSPLHF. CDR3 nucleotides: TGTGCCTGGAGACACGGGAATTCACCCCTCCACTTT.

The chain links TRBV6-5 to TRBJ1-2; D call uncertain. Germline V lookup: CDR1 MNHEY, CDR2 SVGAGI. With 0 bases removed from V and 2 bases from J, the gap between germline ends came to 7 bases. The CDR3 has 14 residues. CDR3 coding DNA: TGTGCCAGCAGTTACTCGGAAGGGAACTATGGCTACACCTTC. Amino acids: CASSYSEGNYGYTF.

As to this clone: This sample includes further DNA sequences coding for the same CDR3. This chain connects TRBV19 to TRBJ1-1; D unclear. Per germline, CDR1 LNHDA and CDR2 SQIVND (reference sequence). Trimming removed 2 bases from V and 2 bases from J, with 9 bases in between. The CDR3 is 14 amino acids. DNA of the CDR3: TGTGCCAGTAGTATAACCGGCCCCAACACTGAAGCTTTCTTT. It translates to CASSITGPNTEAFF. The variable domain in full, completed from reference TRBV19 and TRBJ1-1, reads DGGITQSPKYLFRKEGQNVTLSCEQNLNHDAMYWYRQDPGQGLRLIYYSQIVNDFQKGDIAEGYSVSREKKESFPLTVTSAQKNPTAFYLCASSITGPNTEAFFGQGTRLTVV.

With respect to this clone: This may be a read error: a much more frequent sequence differs by one nucleotide. This same CDR3 is encoded by further DNA sequences in the sample. The CDR3 loop reads CASSMGETQYF. CDR3 DNA: TGTGCCAGTAGTATGGGAGAGACCCAGTACTTC. The rearrangement links TRBV19 to TRBJ2-5; D gene uncertain. This CDR3 comprises 11 residues. The germline CDR1 and CDR2 sequences are LNHDA and SQIVND (reference sequence). Between the trimmed V and J ends, which lost 3 bases and 4 bases, there was a span of 3 bases. Variable domain in full (rest from reference TRBV19 and TRBJ2-5): DGGITQSPKYLFRKEGQNVTLSCEQNLNHDAMYWYRQDPGQGLRLIYYSQIVNDFQKGDIAEGYSVSREKKESFPLTVTSAQKNPTAFYLCASSMGETQYFGPGTRLLVL.

The chain carries TRBV5-1 and TRBJ2-7, with a weak D call TRBD1 (5 bases). Per germline, CDR1 SGHRS and CDR2 YFSETQ. V was clipped by 2 bases and J by 7 bases, with 10 bases between them. The CDR3 totals 12 residues. The CDR3 is CASSLLQEEQYF. In DNA, the CDR3 is TGCGCCAGCAGCTTACTACAGGAGGAGCAGTACTTC.

The chain recombines TRBV15 with TRBJ2-7, with 7 bases lining up with TRBD2. Germline V gene sequence: CDR1 LNHNV, CDR2 YYDKDF (reference sequence). This CDR3 contains 15 residues. After removal of 1 base from V and 4 bases from J, the junction contained 7 bases not matched to a gene. The CDR3 coding sequence is TGTGCCACCAGCAGAGCTGAGGCGGGAGTGTACGAGCAGTACTTC. It is translated as CATSRAEAGVYEQYF.

This clone was counted once. This rearrangement joins TRBV7-2 to TRBJ1-1; D gene unclear. Germline V CDR1 and CDR2: SGHTA, FQGNSA. Trimming cost V 5 bases and J 0 bases, with 10 bases left between them. This CDR3 contains 14 residues. The CDR3 loop reads CASSPSVMNTEAFF. CDR3 nucleotides: TGTGCCAGCAGCCCATCAGTGATGAACACTGAAGCTTTCTTT.